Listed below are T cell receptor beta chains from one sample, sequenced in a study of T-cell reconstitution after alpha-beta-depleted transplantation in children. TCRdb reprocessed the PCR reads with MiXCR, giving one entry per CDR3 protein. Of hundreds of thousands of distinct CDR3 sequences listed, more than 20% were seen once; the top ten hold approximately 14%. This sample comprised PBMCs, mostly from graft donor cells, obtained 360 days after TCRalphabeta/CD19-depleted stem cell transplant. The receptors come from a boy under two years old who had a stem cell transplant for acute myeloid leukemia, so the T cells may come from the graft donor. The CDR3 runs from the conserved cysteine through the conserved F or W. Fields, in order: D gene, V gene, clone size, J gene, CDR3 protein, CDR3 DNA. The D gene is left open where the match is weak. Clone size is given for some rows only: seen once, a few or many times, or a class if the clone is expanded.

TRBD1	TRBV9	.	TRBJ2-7	CASSVGTGATSYEQYF	TGTGCCAGCAGCGTTGGGACAGGGGCAACCTCCTACGAGCAGTACTTC
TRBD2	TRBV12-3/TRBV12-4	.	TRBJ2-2	CASSLNGGATGELFF	TGTGCCAGCAGTTTAAACGGGGGGGCCACCGGGGAGCTGTTTTTT
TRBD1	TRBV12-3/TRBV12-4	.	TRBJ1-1	CASSRQGAEEAFF	TGTGCCAGCTCCAGACAGGGCGCGGAGGAGGCTTTCTTT
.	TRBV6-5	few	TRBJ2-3	CASSYSGRPHTQYF	TGTGCCAGCAGTTACTCGGGAAGGCCCCATACGCAGTATTTT
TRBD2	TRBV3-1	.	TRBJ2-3	CASSQDRGLAPDTQYF	TGTGCCAGCAGCCAAGATCGGGGACTAGCGCCGGATACGCAGTATTTT
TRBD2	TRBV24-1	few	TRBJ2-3	CATSDASGGRNTDTQYF	TGTGCCACCAGTGACGCTAGCGGGGGCCGAAACACAGATACGCAGTATTTT
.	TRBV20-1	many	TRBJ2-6	CSIPRGANVLTF	TGCAGCATCCCGAGGGGGGCCAACGTCCTGACTTTC
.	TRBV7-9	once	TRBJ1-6	CASSSGQSREPLHF	TGTGCCAGCAGCTCAGGACAGTCCCGGGAACCCCTCCACTTT
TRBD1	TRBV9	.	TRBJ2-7	CASSAGSVGTGLAEQYF	TGTGCCAGCAGCGCGGGGAGTGTGGGGACAGGGTTAGCCGAGCAGTACTTC
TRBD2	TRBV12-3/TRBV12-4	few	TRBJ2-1	CAVPFGGGAGVGEQFF	TGTGCCGTGCCCTTCGGCGGGGGGGCGGGGGTTGGTGAGCAGTTCTTC
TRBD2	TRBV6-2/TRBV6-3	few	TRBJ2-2	CASSYFILGLAGAANTGELFF	TGTGCCAGCAGTTACTTTATCCTCGGGCTAGCGGGGGCTGCGAACACCGGGGAGCTGTTTTTT
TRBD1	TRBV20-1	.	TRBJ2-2	CSAPTPGQGELFF	TGCAGTGCTCCGACTCCGGGACAGGGGGAGCTGTTTTTT
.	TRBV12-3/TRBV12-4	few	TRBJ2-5	CASRARGQETQYF	TGTGCCAGCAGGGCTAGGGGGCAAGAGACCCAGTACTTC
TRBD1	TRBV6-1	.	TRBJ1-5	CASSKDRGGHSNQPQHF	TGTGCCAGCAGTAAGGACAGGGGAGGCCATAGCAATCAGCCCCAGCATTTT
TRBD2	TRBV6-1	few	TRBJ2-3	CASSGTSGGTNTDTQYF	TGTGCCAGCAGCGGGACTAGCGGGGGAACAAACACAGATACGCAGTATTTT
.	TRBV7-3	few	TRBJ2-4	CASSPEADPNIQYF	TGTGCCAGCAGCCCCGAGGCCGATCCCAACATTCAGTACTTC
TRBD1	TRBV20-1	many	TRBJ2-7	CSARDRGYEQYF	TGCAGTGCTAGGGACAGGGGTTACGAGCAGTACTTC
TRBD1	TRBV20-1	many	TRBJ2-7	CSAWDRDSYEQYF	TGCAGTGCGTGGGACAGGGATTCCTACGAGCAGTACTTC
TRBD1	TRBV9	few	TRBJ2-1	CASSVEGTAFDEQFF	TGTGCCAGCAGCGTAGAAGGGACAGCTTTCGATGAGCAGTTCTTC
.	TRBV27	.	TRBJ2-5	CASSTDSAQETQYF	TGTGCCAGCAGTACCGACAGCGCCCAAGAGACCCAGTACTTC
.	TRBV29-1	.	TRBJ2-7	CSVEGLGSGSVVEQYF	TGCAGCGTTGAAGGTCTCGGGTCCGGGTCGGTAGTGGAGCAGTACTTC
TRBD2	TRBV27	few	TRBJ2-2	CASRSGGGGLNTGELFF	TGTGCCAGCAGATCGGGGGGAGGAGGATTAAACACCGGGGAGCTGTTTTTT
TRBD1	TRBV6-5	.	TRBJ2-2	CASSRDRQGPGELFF	TGTGCCAGCAGTAGGGATAGACAGGGCCCCGGGGAGCTGTTTTTT
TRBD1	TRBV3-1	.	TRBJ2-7	CASSRTSDRSYEQYF	TGTGCCAGCAGCCGAACGTCGGACAGGAGCTACGAGCAGTACTTC
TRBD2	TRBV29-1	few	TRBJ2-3	CSVTSGGRTDTQYF	TGCAGCGTGACTAGCGGGGGGCGCACAGATACGCAGTATTTT
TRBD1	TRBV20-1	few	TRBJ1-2	CSADRGPTPNDGYTF	TGCAGTGCCGACAGGGGACCTACTCCTAACGATGGCTACACCTTC
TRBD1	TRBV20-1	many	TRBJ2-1	CSAATLDRDEQFF	TGCAGTGCTGCAACATTAGACAGGGATGAGCAGTTCTTC
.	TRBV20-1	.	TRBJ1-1	CSARDHGGTEAFF	TGCAGTGCTAGAGATCACGGGGGCACTGAAGCTTTCTTT
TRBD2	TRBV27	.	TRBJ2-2	CASSVPGGAATGELFF	TGTGCCAGCAGTGTACCGGGGGGGGCCGCCACCGGGGAGCTGTTTTTT
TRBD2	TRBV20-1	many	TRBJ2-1	CSVTEAGGSYNEQFF	TGCAGTGTCACGGAAGCGGGGGGCTCCTACAATGAGCAGTTCTTC
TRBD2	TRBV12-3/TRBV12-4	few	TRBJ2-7	CASSLVLAGVYEQYF	TGTGCCAGCAGTTTAGTCCTAGCGGGGGTCTACGAGCAGTACTTC
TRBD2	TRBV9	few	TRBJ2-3	CASSVGRGGMDTQYF	TGTGCCAGCAGCGTCGGGCGGGGGGGCATGGATACGCAGTATTTT
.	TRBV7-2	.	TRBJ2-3	CASSFLVGDTQYF	TGTGCCAGCAGCTTTCTAGTGGGGGATACGCAGTATTTT
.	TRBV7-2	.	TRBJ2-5	CASSPTGEWETQYF	TGTGCCAGCAGCCCCACGGGGGAGTGGGAGACCCAGTACTTC
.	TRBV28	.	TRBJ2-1	CASSSPPRAAVGDNEQFF	TGTGCCAGCAGTTCACCTCCGAGGGCAGCGGTTGGGGACAATGAGCAGTTCTTC
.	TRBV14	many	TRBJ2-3	CASSRRDSPGADTQYF	TGTGCCAGCAGCCGACGGGACTCACCCGGAGCAGATACGCAGTATTTT
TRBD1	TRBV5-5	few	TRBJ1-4	CASSLQPGQEKLFF	TGTGCCAGCAGCTTGCAACCGGGACAGGAAAAACTGTTTTTT
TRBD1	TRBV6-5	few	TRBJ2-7	CASSSSPGQGFEQYF	TGTGCCAGCAGTTCATCACCGGGACAGGGTTTCGAGCAGTACTTC
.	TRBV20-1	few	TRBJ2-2	CSAYQGGELFF	TGCAGTGCTTACCAGGGCGGGGAGCTGTTTTTT
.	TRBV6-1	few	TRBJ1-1	CASSEGDRPRTEAFF	TGTGCCAGCAGTGAAGGGGACCGTCCTCGGACTGAAGCTTTCTTT
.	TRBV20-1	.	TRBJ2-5	CSALIYPFGETQYF	TGCAGTGCACTTATCTACCCCTTCGGAGAGACCCAGTACTTC
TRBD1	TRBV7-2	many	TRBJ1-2	CASSPDRDGYGYTF	TGTGCCAGCAGCCCCGACAGGGACGGCTATGGCTACACCTTC
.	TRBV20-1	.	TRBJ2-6	CSARDLITGTLSGANVLTF	TGCAGTGCTAGAGATTTGATCACAGGGACCCTCTCTGGGGCCAACGTCCTGACTTTC
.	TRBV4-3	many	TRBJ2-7	CASSQGKYSYEQYF	TGCGCCAGCAGCCAAGGAAAATATTCCTACGAGCAGTACTTC
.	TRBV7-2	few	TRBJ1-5	CASSPQWGQGNQPQHF	TGTGCCAGCAGCCCTCAATGGGGGCAGGGCAATCAGCCCCAGCATTTT
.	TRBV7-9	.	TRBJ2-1	CASSLESPNNEQFF	TGTGCCAGCAGCTTAGAGAGTCCAAACAATGAGCAGTTCTTC
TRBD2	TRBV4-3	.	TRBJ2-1	CASSQGRLAGEYNEQFF	TGCGCCAGCAGCCAAGGGCGGCTAGCGGGGGAATACAATGAGCAGTTCTTC
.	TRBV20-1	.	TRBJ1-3	CSARGTTRSGNTIYF	TGCAGTGCTAGAGGAACGACCCGCTCTGGAAACACCATATATTTT
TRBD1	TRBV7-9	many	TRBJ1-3	CAFPNPGQGKGNTIYF	TGTGCCTTCCCAAATCCGGGACAGGGGAAAGGAAACACCATATATTTT
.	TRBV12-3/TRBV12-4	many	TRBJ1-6	CASSSFQGSSPLHF	TGTGCCAGCAGTTCGTTCCAGGGTAGCTCACCCCTCCACTTT
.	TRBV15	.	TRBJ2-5	CATSRDRGSGEETQYF	TGTGCCACCAGCAGAGATAGAGGATCAGGGGAGGAGACCCAGTACTTC
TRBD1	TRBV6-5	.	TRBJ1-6	CASSSMTGQGHNLHF	TGTGCCAGCAGTTCCATGACGGGACAGGGTCATAACCTCCACTTT
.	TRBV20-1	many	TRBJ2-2	CSARKGNTGELFF	TGCAGTGCTAGAAAAGGGAACACCGGGGAGCTGTTTTTT
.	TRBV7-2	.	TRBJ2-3	CASSLQPGLEFTDTQYF	TGTGCCAGCAGCTTACAGCCTGGGCTAGAGTTCACAGATACGCAGTATTTT